Sequencing of this T cell receptor beta chain was carried out in a study of tumor-infiltrating lymphocytes in primary liver carcinoma. Study-level background: The patient population consisted of men and women between 30 and 69 years of age. Staging of the tumors gave T1-T3 N0M0, with widths of roughly 4 to 10 cm. Study-wide results and limits: Blood had a significantly lower top-250-clone fraction than tumors did (p = 0.039). Overlap in tumor-adjacent and tumor-blood pairs fell below that of tumor region pairs.

Unsorted bulk tissue (20-30 mg) underwent RNA and DNA co-extraction. CDR3 length equals 15 residues. Germline CDR1 and CDR2: LNHDA and SQIVND (reference sequence). J lost 2 bases, V lost 7 bases, and 10 bases had no gene match. The researchers produced TCR beta cDNA from around 0.5 ug total RNA with a constant-region primer. Library construction for TCR beta comprised three nested multiplex PCR rounds performed with slightly modified ARM-PCR. TRBV1-TRBV30 forward and Cbeta reverse primers drove the first two roughly 10-cycle rounds. TCRdb re-called the multiplex PCR reads through MiXCR, storing one row per CDR3 protein. Counted here are 100,000 to 150,000 distinct CDR3 sequences, around 64% occurring once; the ten biggest clones make up 8.4%. This clonotype was detected a few times. Its antigen is currently unknown.

This clonotype was obtained from a woman aged 55-69 years with primary liver carcinoma and hepatitis B virus infection. The material sequenced was liver tumor tissue from sampling region 3. As to subset: tumor region T3, left-lateral pole. The chain employs TRBV19 and TRBJ1-1; 7 nucleotides align to TRBD1. The CDR3 spells CASTGPGQLNTEAFF. The CDR3 DNA sequence: TGTGCCAGTACCGGACCGGGACAGCTAAACACTGAAGCTTTCTTT.